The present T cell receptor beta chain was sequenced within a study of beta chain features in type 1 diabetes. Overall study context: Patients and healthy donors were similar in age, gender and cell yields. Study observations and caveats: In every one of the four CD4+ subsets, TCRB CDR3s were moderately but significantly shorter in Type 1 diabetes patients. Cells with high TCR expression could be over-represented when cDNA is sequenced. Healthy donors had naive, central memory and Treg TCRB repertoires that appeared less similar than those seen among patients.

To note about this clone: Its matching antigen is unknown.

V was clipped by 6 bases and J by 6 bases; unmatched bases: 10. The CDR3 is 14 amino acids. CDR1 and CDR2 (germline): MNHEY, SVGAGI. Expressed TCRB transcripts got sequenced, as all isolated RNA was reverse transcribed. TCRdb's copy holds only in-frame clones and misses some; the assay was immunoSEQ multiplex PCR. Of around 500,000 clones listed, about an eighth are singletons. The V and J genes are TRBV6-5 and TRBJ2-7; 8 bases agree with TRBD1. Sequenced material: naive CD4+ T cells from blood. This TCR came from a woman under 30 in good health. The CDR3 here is CASSSWTGSGEQYF. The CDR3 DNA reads TGTGCCAGCAGCTCCTGGACAGGGTCGGGCGAGCAGTACTTC.